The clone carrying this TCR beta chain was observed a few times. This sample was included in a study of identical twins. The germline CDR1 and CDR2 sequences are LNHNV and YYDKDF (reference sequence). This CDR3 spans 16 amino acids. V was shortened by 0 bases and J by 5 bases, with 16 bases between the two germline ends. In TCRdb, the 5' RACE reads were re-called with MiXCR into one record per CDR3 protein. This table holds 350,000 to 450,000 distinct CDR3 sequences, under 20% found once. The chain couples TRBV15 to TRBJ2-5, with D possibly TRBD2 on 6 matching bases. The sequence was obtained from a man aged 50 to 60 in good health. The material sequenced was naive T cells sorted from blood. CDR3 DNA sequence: TGTGCCACCAGCAGAGATCGCGGTTTGCGGGGTGAGACCCAGTACTTC. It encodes CATSRDRGLRGETQYF.